These T cell receptor beta chains were read from a single sample in a study of cytomegalovirus exposure and HLA in healthy donors. Measured with immunoSEQ multiplex PCR; TCRdb has only the in-frame clones, and not every one. Counted here are approximately 140,000 clones, under 80% occurring once; the ten biggest clones make up 8.8%. The sequenced sample consisted of PBMCs. These receptor sequences come from a woman between 50 and 59 years old in good health and CMV-seropositive. CDR3s include the opening cysteine and the closing phenylalanine or tryptophan. Fields, in order: V gene, CDR3 length, J gene, D gene, CDR3 protein. D genes are given only for firm matches.

>TRBV10-3|18|TRBJ2-1|TRBD2
CAISEVAGVLLVDNEQFF
>TRBV9|15|TRBJ1-1|.
CASSTVQGANTEAFF
>TRBV7-3|14|TRBJ1-3|TRBD1
CASSSPGQGNTIYF
>TRBV5-1|15|TRBJ2-2|TRBD1
CASSLAGGDTGELFF
>TRBV7-3|14|TRBJ2-7|TRBD2
CASSFTSGGGEQYF
>TRBV9|15|TRBJ2-3|.
CASSGLSIGADTQYF
>TRBV15|14|TRBJ2-4|.
CATSRDIGENIQYF
>TRBV28|16|TRBJ1-2|TRBD1
CASSGTGGGSHYGYTF
>TRBV7-2|16|TRBJ1-1|.
CASSLVLGLKDTEAFF
>TRBV4-2|15|TRBJ2-1|TRBD2
CASSPGLADYNEQFF
>TRBV5-1|14|TRBJ2-1|TRBD1
CASRPGTGVNEQFF
>TRBV4-2|14|TRBJ2-5|.
CASSQETAEGTQYF
>TRBV7-3|15|TRBJ2-5|TRBD1
CASSLGPLGQGAQYF
>TRBV11-2|13|TRBJ2-5|TRBD1
CASSSQGGETQYF
>TRBV21-1|17|TRBJ2-7|.
CASSKRPGRDSSYEQYF
>TRBV28|13|TRBJ2-7|.
CASRLSGPYEQYF
>TRBV4-1|16|TRBJ2-5|TRBD2
CASSLGGGGAGETQYF
>TRBV28|16|TRBJ2-1|.
CASSAQTVFSYNEQFF
>TRBV7-6|13|TRBJ1-3|.
CASSLQFGNTIYF
>TRBV7-3|14|TRBJ1-1|.
CASSSTLTNTEAFF
>TRBV10-3|13|.|.
CAINFEVSYEQYF
>TRBV9|15|TRBJ2-5|TRBD2
CASSPWTSGEETQYF
>TRBV30|13|TRBJ2-2|TRBD1
CAGARGSGGELFF
>TRBV13|13|TRBJ2-7|.
CASSLGTGSEQYF
>TRBV30|15|TRBJ1-5|.
CAWSETAYSNQPQHF